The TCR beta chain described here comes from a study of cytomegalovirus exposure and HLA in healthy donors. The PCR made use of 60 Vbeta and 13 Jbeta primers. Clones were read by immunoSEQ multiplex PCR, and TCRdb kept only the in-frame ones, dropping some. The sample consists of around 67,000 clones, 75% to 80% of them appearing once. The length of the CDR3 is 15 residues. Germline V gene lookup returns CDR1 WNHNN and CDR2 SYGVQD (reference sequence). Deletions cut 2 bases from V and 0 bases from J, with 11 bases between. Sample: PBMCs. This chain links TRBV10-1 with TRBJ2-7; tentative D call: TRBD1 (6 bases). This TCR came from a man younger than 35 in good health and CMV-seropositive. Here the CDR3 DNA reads TGCGCCAGCAGTGAGGCAGGGGCCCTCTCCTACGAGCAGTACTTC. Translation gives CASSEAGALSYEQYF.